These 28 T cell receptor beta chains were sequenced from one sample in a study of T-cell reconstitution after alpha-beta-depleted transplantation in children (dated by TCRdb to about 2016). The library was generated by PCR. The reads were generated on an Illumina HiSeq 2500. Molecular barcoding was employed in the preparation of TCR libraries, with unique molecular identifiers being used to normalize TCRbeta repertoire quantification. TCRdb cleaned the public reads at Q25 with fastp, built clones with MiXCR and kept in-frame beta chains. When rows share a CDR3 protein, they turn into one entry using the most common DNA and genes. In all, the sample holds some 640,000 distinct CDR3 sequences, and approximately 16% of those were seen once. The top ten clonotypes cover 1.1% of the sample. Material: PBMCs from the stem cell graft donor, obtained from the stem cell graft. Every receptor here comes from a human donor who donated a stem cell graft to a child with acute myeloid leukemia.

V gene TRBV6-1 combines with J gene TRBJ1-4, with 7 bases matching TRBD1. V trimming: 6 bases; J trimming: 8 bases; junction bases outside the gene matches: 12. There are 15 residues in the CDR3. Germline V gene data show CDR1 as MNHNS and CDR2 as SASEGT. CDR3 loop: CASRPQDRWREKLFF. CDR3 in DNA: TGTGCCAGCAGACCCCAGGACAGGTGGCGCGAAAAACTGTTTTTT.

This sequence joins TRBV7-9 and TRBJ2-3, with a tentative D call TRBD1 (6 bases). Germline V gene lookup returns CDR1 SEHNR and CDR2 FQNEAQ (reference sequence). V dropped 3 bases and J dropped 5 bases, with 15 bases sitting between them. The CDR3 loop spans 15 amino acids. CDR3 sequence reads: CASSFRRQGKDTQYF. CDR3 coding DNA: TGTGCCAGCAGCTTCCGTCGGCAGGGGAAAGATACGCAGTATTTT. Full variable domain (missing parts from reference TRBV7-9 and TRBJ2-3): DTGVSQNPRHKITKRGQNVTFRCDPISEHNRLYWYRQTLGQGPEFLTYFQNEAQLEKSRLLSDRFSAERPKGSFSTLEIQRTEQGDSAMYLCASSFRRQGKDTQYFGPGTRLTVL.

V gene TRBV19 combines with J gene TRBJ1-2; 7 bases are a match to TRBD1. Germline CDR1 reads LNHDA; CDR2 reads SQIVND (reference sequence). This CDR3 contains 17 residues. After removal of 6 bases from V and 0 bases from J, the junction contained 13 bases not matched to a gene. The CDR3 spells CASSQKNRQGANYGYTF. As DNA, the CDR3 is TGTGCCAGTAGCCAAAAAAACCGGCAGGGGGCTAACTATGGCTACACCTTC.

The chain has TRBV9 and TRBJ2-5, with TRBD1 identical over 8 bases. Losses at the gene ends were 7 bases for V and 5 bases for J; bases not matched to a gene: 10. CDR1 is SGDLS, CDR2 YYNGEE, per germline. This CDR3 spans 14 amino acids. CDR3 DNA: TGTGCCAGCGCCAAGCAGGGGGCCAGGGAGACCCAGTACTTC. Translation: CASAKQGARETQYF.

This clonotype has ten or more counts. This chain connects TRBV7-2 to TRBJ2-3, with 7 positions matching TRBD1. This CDR3 region has 14 residues. V lost 4 bases, J lost 2 bases, and 3 bases stayed unmatched. CDR1 is SGHTA, CDR2 FQGNSA, per germline. The CDR3 protein is CASSSGQPTDTQYF. In DNA form, the CDR3 reads TGTGCCAGCAGCTCGGGACAGCCCACAGATACGCAGTATTTT.

This clonotype was detected only a few times. This chain connects TRBV7-8 to TRBJ2-7, with a weak D call TRBD1 (5 bases). In germline, CDR1 is SGHVS, CDR2 FQNEAQ. CDR3 length: 16 residues. V dropped 5 bases and J dropped 2 bases, with 19 bases sitting between them. CDR3 DNA sequence: TGTGCCAGCAGCGCCAATACCCTTGACAGAACCTACGAGCAGTACGTC. Translating it yields CASSANTLDRTYEQYV.

The V and J genes are TRBV7-9 and TRBJ1-1, with TRBD1 as a possible D gene (5 bases). This CDR3 contains 17 residues. Trimming removed 5 bases from V and 4 bases from J, with 23 bases in between. From germline, CDR1 is SEHNR and CDR2 FQNEAQ (reference sequence). The CDR3 region has the DNA TGTGCCAGCAGCGCCACAGTATCGCTGGGACGGGGCACTGAAGCTTTCTTT. Translating it yields CASSATVSLGRGTEAFF. Looking up the rest from reference TRBV7-9 and TRBJ1-1 gives the full variable domain: DTGVSQNPRHKITKRGQNVTFRCDPISEHNRLYWYRQTLGQGPEFLTYFQNEAQLEKSRLLSDRFSAERPKGSFSTLEIQRTEQGDSAMYLCASSATVSLGRGTEAFFGQGTRLTVV.

There are a few counts of this clonotype. This sequence joins TRBV12-3 or TRBV12-4 and TRBJ1-2, with D unresolved. V lost 2 bases to trimming and J lost 7 bases, with 8 bases between them. The CDR3 has 12 amino acids. This CDR3 is CASSLPLGGYTF. DNA for the CDR3: TGTGCCAGCAGTTTACCCTTAGGTGGCTACACCTTC.

This sequence joins TRBV5-1 and TRBJ2-7, with D maybe TRBD2 (6 bases). Germline CDR1 and CDR2: SGHRS and YFSETQ. The CDR3 runs 15 residues. The V end was cut by 5 bases, the J end by 0 bases, with 15 bases between. In nucleotides, the CDR3 is TGCGCCAGCAGTCGGGACTCCACGAGCTCCTACGAGCAGTACGTC. Protein product: CASSRDSTSSYEQYV.

This clonotype was picked up a small number of times. The chain is built from TRBV5-1 and TRBJ2-3, with D maybe TRBD1 (5 bases). V lost 0 bases, J lost 0 bases, and 11 bases lay in between. The CDR3 sequence is 16 residues long. Germline CDR1 and CDR2: SGHRS and YFSETQ. CDR3 nucleotides: TGCGCCAGCAGCTTGGAGGGGTCCTCTAGCACAGATACGCAGTATTTT. Translating gives CASSLEGSSSTDTQYF. The full variable domain, completed using reference TRBV5-1 and TRBJ2-3, is KAGVTQTPRYLIKTRGQQVTLSCSPISGHRSVSWYQQTPGQGLQFLFEYFSETQRNKGNFPGRFSGRQFSNSRSEMNVSTLELGDSALYLCASSLEGSSSTDTQYFGPGTRLTVL.

In this sample, this clonotype turned up many times. The chain carries TRBV7-2 and TRBJ1-2; D gene uncertain. From germline, CDR1 is SGHTA and CDR2 FQGNSA. This CDR3 spans 14 amino acids. V shed 0 bases and J shed 3 bases, with 8 bases lying between them. The CDR3 is CASSLAAGYYGYTF. Written as DNA, the CDR3 is TGTGCCAGCAGCTTAGCTGCAGGTTACTATGGCTACACCTTC.

This clonotype was seen at least ten times. This chain joins TRBV15 and TRBJ2-1, with 9 bases fitting TRBD2. With V trimmed by 5 bases and J by 3 bases, 11 bases remained unmatched. Germline V gives CDR1 LNHNV, CDR2 YYDKDF (reference sequence). This CDR3 comprises 17 residues. In DNA, the CDR3 is TGTGCCACCAGCCCTACGGCTAGCGGGGTGGGCTACAATGAGCAGTTCTTC. Protein product: CATSPTASGVGYNEQFF. Supplemented by reference TRBV15 and TRBJ2-1, the full variable domain reads DAMVIQNPRYQVTQFGKPVTLSCSQTLNHNVMYWYQQKSSQAPKLLFHYYDKDFNNEADTPDNFQSRRPNTSFCFLDIRSPGLGDTAMYLCATSPTASGVGYNEQFFGPGTRLTVL.

This clonotype occurred a few times. This chain uses TRBV7-2 with TRBJ2-1; D is possibly TRBD1 (6 bases). V was cut by 1 base and J by 4 bases, with 11 bases left in between. Germline V CDR1 and CDR2: SGHTA, FQGNSA. This CDR3 has 15 residues. CDR3 bases: TGTGCCAGCAGCTTAGTGGGGGCAGGGTACAATGAGCAGTTCTTC. Protein product: CASSLVGAGYNEQFF.

The chain carries TRBV20-1 and TRBJ2-5; D is possibly TRBD1 or TRBD2 (6 bases each). V was clipped by 3 bases and J by 0 bases, with 26 bases between them. This CDR3 is 19 amino acids long. CDR1 DFQATT and CDR2 SNEGSKA come from the germline V gene (reference sequence). In DNA, the CDR3 is TGCAGTGCTAGGGCTTCGGGACTGGGGACCACAGGGTACCAAGAGACCCAGTACTTC. As protein: CSARASGLGTTGYQETQYF.

This clonotype was counted ten times or more. This rearrangement joins TRBV7-6 to TRBJ2-5; D call uncertain. Germline V gene data show CDR1 as SGHVS and CDR2 as FNYEAQ. The germline V and J ends were trimmed by 5 bases and 5 bases, with 15 bases remaining between them. The CDR3 has 14 residues. CDR3 in amino acids: CASSLVAGWETQYF. CDR3 coding DNA: TGTGCCAGCAGCCTCGTGGCTGGTTGGGAGACCCAGTACTTC.

This rearrangement joins TRBV6-2 or TRBV6-3 to TRBJ2-5; the match to TRBD2 covers 7 bases. CDR1 MNHEY and CDR2 SVGEGT come from the germline V gene. The CDR3 runs to 16 residues. V was clipped by 3 bases and J by 4 bases; unmatched bases: 11. CDR3 in amino acids: CASSYWSSGASETQYF. The CDR3 DNA sequence: TGTGCCAGCAGTTATTGGTCCAGCGGGGCGTCAGAGACCCAGTACTTC.

This clonotype was observed a few times. This chain links TRBV7-9 with TRBJ1-2; D is perhaps TRBD1 (5 bases). The CDR3 consists of 15 residues. Germline assignment: CDR1 SEHNR and CDR2 FQNEAQ (reference sequence). Trimming removed 0 bases at V and 8 bases at J, with 16 bases between. In nucleotides, the CDR3 is TGTGCCAGCAGCTTAGCGGACAACAGGCGGAGCGGCTACACCTTC. Translated: CASSLADNRRSGYTF.

At least ten counts were recorded for this clonotype. This sequence joins TRBV20-1 and TRBJ2-3, with 9 bases matching TRBD1. This CDR3 has 15 residues. Looked up from germline, CDR1 is DFQATT and CDR2 is SNEGSKA (reference sequence). V was pared by 0 bases and J by 6 bases, with 7 bases of the junction left unmatched. CDR3 DNA: TGCAGTGCTAGAGATTGGGGACAGGGAAGCGATACGCAGTATTTT. Protein product: CSARDWGQGSDTQYF.

This clonotype turned up a few times. The gene calls are TRBV6-1 and TRBJ1-5; D may be TRBD1 (6 bases). The CDR3 spans 16 residues. The ends were cut back, 4 bases at V and 0 bases at J, with 13 bases in the middle. CDR1 and CDR2 from the germline V gene are MNHNS and SASEGT. For the CDR3, the DNA is TGTGCCAGCAGTGCAGACAGGTACTATAGCAATCAGCCCCAGCATTTT. Encoded protein: CASSADRYYSNQPQHF.

This clonotype turned up a few times. The V gene is TRBV7-9, the J gene TRBJ2-1; 12 positions match TRBD2. V shed 0 bases and J 3 bases; nucleotides not matched to a gene: 0. Germline CDR1 reads SEHNR; CDR2 reads FQNEAQ (reference sequence). CDR3 size: 16 residues. CDR3 protein: CASSLATSGGYNEQFF. The DNA of the CDR3 is TGTGCCAGCAGCTTAGCGACTAGCGGGGGCTACAATGAGCAGTTCTTC. The entire variable domain, with the rest obtained from reference TRBV7-9 and TRBJ2-1, is as follows: DTGVSQNPRHKITKRGQNVTFRCDPISEHNRLYWYRQTLGQGPEFLTYFQNEAQLEKSRLLSDRFSAERPKGSFSTLEIQRTEQGDSAMYLCASSLATSGGYNEQFFGPGTRLTVL.

The rearrangement links TRBV7-3 to TRBJ2-1, with 8 nucleotides matching TRBD2. The germline V gene encodes CDR1 SGHTA and CDR2 FQGTGA. CDR3 length equals 15 residues. The V segment lost 5 bases and the J segment 4 bases; nucleotides outside the gene matches: 7. The DNA for the CDR3 is TGTGCCAGCAGCAACGGACTAGCCCCTTACAATGAGCAGTTCTTC. Protein sequence: CASSNGLAPYNEQFF.

This clonotype was counted a few times. V gene TRBV7-8 combines with J gene TRBJ1-6; D is perhaps TRBD1 (6 bases). The germline V and J ends were trimmed by 3 bases and 9 bases, with 18 bases remaining between them. The CDR3 totals 16 residues. Germline CDR1 reads SGHVS; CDR2 reads FQNEAQ. CDR3 amino acids: CASSFHTKGEGSPLHF. CDR3 bases: TGTGCCAGCAGCTTCCACACGAAGGGGGAAGGTTCACCCCTCCACTTT.

The rearrangement uses TRBV10-3 and TRBJ2-5; TRBD1 matches 8 bases. The CDR3 sequence is 15 residues long. V dropped 3 bases and J dropped 5; count of bases not matched to a gene: 8. Germline V lookup: CDR1 ENHRY, CDR2 SYGVKD. The CDR3 bases are TGTGCCATCAGTGACCAAGCAGGGGGCTGGGAGACCCAGTACTTC. Protein product: CAISDQAGGWETQYF.

With respect to this clonotype: A clone one base away is much larger, so this may be a read error. The CDR3 spells CATHYGQHGSNEQFF. The CDR3 bases are TGTGCCACCCATTATGGACAGCATGGATCCAATGAGCAGTTCTTC. The chain joins TRBV27 to TRBJ2-1; a weak D match, TRBD1 (6 bases). The CDR3 runs to 15 residues. The V and J ends lost 10 bases and 6 bases respectively, with 22 bases between them. The germline gives CDR1 MNHEY, CDR2 SMNVEV (reference sequence).

This clonotype was counted only a few times. The V call is TRBV7-9, the J call TRBJ2-5; TRBD2 matches 9 bases. V shed 3 bases, J shed 8 bases, and the junction held 13 bases outside the gene matches. Germline V gives CDR1 SEHNR, CDR2 FQNEAQ (reference sequence). This CDR3 is 16 amino acids long. As DNA, the CDR3 is TGTGCCAGCAGCTTGAGCCTAGCGGGGATAAAGCAAACCCAGTACTTC. The encoded protein is CASSLSLAGIKQTQYF.

The chain joins TRBV15 to TRBJ2-3; 8 nucleotides line up with TRBD2. Trimming removed 0 bases from V and 4 bases from J; junction bases left unmatched: 9. Looked up from germline, CDR1 is LNHNV and CDR2 is YYDKDF (reference sequence). CDR3 length: 17 residues. The CDR3 coding sequence is TGTGCCACCAGCAGAGATCGGGGCGGGGGGCCGCCAGATACGCAGTATTTT. Translated, it gives CATSRDRGGGPPDTQYF.

This clonotype was counted once. V gene TRBV29-1 combines with J gene TRBJ2-5; tentatively, D is TRBD2 (6 bases). Germline loops: CDR1 SQVTM, CDR2 ANQGSEA. V was trimmed by 0 bases and J by 1 base, leaving 15 bases between them. The CDR3 is 16 amino acids. CDR3 residues: CSVEEQGREAQETQYF. CDR3 sequence (DNA): TGCAGCGTTGAAGAGCAGGGCAGGGAGGCCCAAGAGACCCAGTACTTC.

The chain recombines TRBV5-6 with TRBJ2-2; tentatively, D is TRBD1 (5 bases). The CDR3 is 15 residues long. From germline, CDR1 is SGHDT and CDR2 YYEEEE. Trimming removed 2 bases from V and 5 bases from J, with 13 bases in between. The CDR3 DNA sequence: TGTGCCAGCAGCTTTGTTCAGGGATTAACCGGGGAGCTGTTTTTT. Residues: CASSFVQGLTGELFF.